These 14 T cell receptor beta chains were sequenced from one sample in a study of CD8 T cells in Susac syndrome. cDNA came from about 0.51 to 1 ug RNA primed by random hexamers. TCRdb reanalysed the immunoSEQ multiplex PCR reads using MiXCR and keeps one entry per CDR3 protein. The table shows hundreds of thousands of distinct CDR3 sequences, with about 94% occurring only once. The specimen was CD4+ T cells from PBMCs. The receptors come from a human donor with Susac syndrome.

CDR3 amino acids: CASSPKDLGLGYNEQFF. The CDR3 nucleotides read TGTGCCAGCAGCCCAAAAGACCTGGGCCTCGGGTACAATGAGCAGTTCTTC. The rearrangement joins TRBV7-9 to TRBJ2-1; D unclear. Looked up from germline, CDR1 is SEHNR and CDR2 is FQNEAQ (reference sequence). This CDR3 is built from 17 residues. With 5 bases removed from V and 4 bases from J, the gap between germline ends came to 21 bases.

The chain uses TRBV11-2 and TRBJ1-2, with no clear D. This CDR3 comprises 13 residues. V was shortened by 1 base and J by 9 bases, with 12 bases between the two germline ends. Looked up from germline, CDR1 is SGHAT and CDR2 is FQNNGV. This CDR3 is CASSLARADRYTF. The CDR3 DNA follows: TGTGCCAGCAGCTTAGCCCGCGCAGACCGCTACACCTTC.

The chain carries TRBV6-5 and TRBJ1-1, with TRBD1 matching 8 bases. The CDR3 spans 13 residues. Germline lookup yields CDR1 MNHEY and CDR2 SVGAGI. V lost 7 bases, J lost 3 bases, and 4 bases stayed unmatched. CDR3 coding DNA: TGTGCCAGCACCTCGGACAGGGACACTGAAGCTTTCTTT. Amino acids: CASTSDRDTEAFF.

This clonotype came up once. V gene TRBV7-2 combines with J gene TRBJ2-5; D might be TRBD1 (6 bases). The CDR3 is made up of 15 amino acids. Trimming took off 1 base at V and 1 base at J, with 10 bases between the two ends. Germline-derived CDR1 and CDR2 are SGHTA and FQGNSA. Here the CDR3 reads CASSLGDTIQETQYF. In DNA, the CDR3 is TGTGCCAGCAGCTTAGGGGACACTATCCAAGAGACCCAGTACTTC.

The chain uses TRBV9 and TRBJ2-7; 7 bases are a match to TRBD1. Germline-derived CDR1 and CDR2 are SGDLS and YYNGEE. The CDR3 contains 14 residues. Trimming at V came to 3 bases and at J to 5 bases, leaving 8 bases not matched to a gene. CDR3 sequence: CASSAQGKGHEQYF. The CDR3 nucleotides are TGTGCCAGCAGCGCACAGGGGAAGGGCCACGAGCAGTACTTC. Using reference TRBV9 and TRBJ2-7 for the parts outside the CDR3, the full variable domain is DSGVTQTPKHLITATGQRVTLRCSPRSGDLSVYWYQQSLDQGLQFLIQYYNGEERAKGNILERFSAQQFPDLHSELNLSSLELGDSALYFCASSAQGKGHEQYFGPGTRLTVT.

V is TRBV29-1 and J is TRBJ2-2; D gene ambiguous. Trimming left V 5 bases short and J 1 base short, with 11 bases between. The CDR3 extends over 14 amino acids. Germline CDR1 reads SQVTM; CDR2 reads ANQGSEA. DNA of the CDR3: TGCAGCGTTCTTAAGGGATTGAACACCGGGGAGCTGTTTTTT. Amino acid sequence: CSVLKGLNTGELFF.

This chain uses TRBV19 with TRBJ2-3; D gene ambiguous. The germline V gene has CDR1 LNHDA and CDR2 SQIVND (reference sequence). This CDR3 spans 15 amino acids. Trimming took off 3 bases at V and 4 bases at J, with 14 bases between the two ends. The CDR3, as DNA: TGTGCCAGTAGTATCCAGGCTGGGGAATCAGATACGCAGTATTTT. Protein sequence: CASSIQAGESDTQYF.

The chain uses TRBV28 and TRBJ1-1; TRBD1 might be the D (6 bases). This CDR3 contains 12 residues. The ends were cut back, 6 bases at V and 7 bases at J, with 12 bases in the middle. The germline V gene encodes CDR1 MDHEN and CDR2 SYDVKM. In nucleotides, the CDR3 is TGTGCCAGCAGGGGGACAAAGCTTGAAGCTTTCTTT. As protein: CASRGTKLEAFF.

The chain couples TRBV29-1 to TRBJ2-3; TRBD2 aligns across 8 bases. CDR1 is SQVTM and CDR2 is ANQGSEA in the germline V gene. This CDR3 is 14 amino acids long. With 7 bases clipped from V and 1 base from J, the junction kept 7 bases outside the gene matches. The CDR3 nucleotides are TGCAGCGGGTCGGGGGGGGTGGGCACAGATACGCAGTATTTT. Translated: CSGSGGVGTDTQYF.

The rearrangement links TRBV11-3 to TRBJ2-7; maybe TRBD2 (5 bases). The CDR3 loop spans 14 amino acids. V lost 5 bases and J lost 0, with 11 bases in between. From germline, CDR1 is SGHNT and CDR2 YENEEA. CDR3 residues: CASSVDGNSYEQYF. Here the CDR3 DNA reads TGTGCCAGCAGCGTGGACGGGAACTCCTACGAGCAGTACTTC.

This chain connects TRBV5-1 to TRBJ2-5; no reliable D call. The ends were cut back, 0 bases at V and 1 base at J, with 10 bases in the middle. CDR1 and CDR2 from the germline V gene are SGHRS and YFSETQ. The CDR3 is 15 amino acids. The CDR3 DNA reads as TGCGCCAGCAGCTTGGCCGACCGAATCCAAGAGACCCAGTACTTC. It yields the protein CASSLADRIQETQYF.

Only one count was recorded for this clonotype. The chain employs TRBV6-2 or TRBV6-3 and TRBJ2-7; possibly TRBD1 for D (6 bases). Per the germline V gene, CDR1 is MNHEY and CDR2 is SVGEGT. Trimming pared 2 bases from V and 3 bases from J, leaving 20 bases between. CDR3 length: 17 amino acids. Here the CDR3 reads CASSYASGRGPLYEQYF. CDR3 nucleotides: TGTGCCAGCAGTTACGCCTCGGGCAGGGGTCCGCTCTACGAGCAGTACTTC.

Only a few counts were recorded for this clonotype. V usage is TRBV5-6 and J usage is TRBJ2-7; tentatively, D is TRBD2 (5 bases). V was trimmed by 4 bases and J by 2 bases, leaving 7 bases between them. Germline V gene lookup returns CDR1 SGHDT and CDR2 YYEEEE. The CDR3 extends over 12 amino acids. The chain's CDR3 is CASSRGTYEQYF. CDR3 coding DNA: TGTGCCAGCAGCCGGGGTACCTACGAGCAGTACTTC.

The J gene is TRBJ1-5, the V gene TRBV29-1; TRBD1 agrees at 7 bases. The CDR3 is made up of 15 amino acids. Trimming at V came to 4 bases and at J to 4 bases, leaving 10 bases not matched to a gene. Germline CDR1 reads SQVTM; CDR2 reads ANQGSEA. The CDR3: CSVGGGQLPNQPQHF. CDR3 nucleotide sequence: TGCAGCGTTGGGGGGGGACAGCTCCCTAATCAGCCCCAGCATTTT.